The rows below give T cell receptor beta chains drawn from one sample of a study of breast tumors, draining lymph nodes, adjacent tissues. MiXCR, run by TCRdb on the multiplex PCR reads, gives a single entry per CDR3 protein. This sample has about 120,000 distinct CDR3 sequences; less than 20% occur once, and the top ten carry roughly 4%. Sequences were obtained from axillary lymph node tissue. Receptor source: a female donor with breast cancer. Some clones in this sample may be carry-over from other donors' samples. CDR3s include the opening cysteine and the closing phenylalanine or tryptophan. Fields, in order: clone size, V gene, J gene, CDR3 protein. The size field is filled for only some rows; it gives once, few, many or a size class.

many	TRBV27	TRBJ1-5	CASSLERTGNQPQHF
many	TRBV20-1	TRBJ2-3	CSATSGGVKTDTQYF
many	TRBV5-1	TRBJ1-3	CASSQQGGKEDTIYF
many	TRBV20-1	TRBJ2-5	CSASVLAGGLGAGTQYF
.	TRBV19	TRBJ2-5	CAIAQGRGEAQYF
many	TRBV12-3/TRBV12-4	TRBJ2-2	CASSFLTSTGELFF
.	TRBV27	TRBJ1-4	CASSPGAVGHEAEKLFF
many	TRBV20-1	TRBJ2-2	CSVAAGVTGELFF
many	TRBV12-3/TRBV12-4	TRBJ1-2	CASRLYYGYTF
many	TRBV7-9	TRBJ2-6	CASSYSLDSGANVLTF
many	TRBV28	TRBJ2-7	CASSWGQGVNSYEQYF
.	TRBV28	TRBJ2-1	CASSSGGEQFF
many	TRBV6-5	TRBJ2-7	CASSPYRRSGEQYF
.	TRBV9	TRBJ1-2	CASSQTGNDGHTF
many	TRBV5-5	TRBJ1-4	CASSLELYATNEKLFF
many	TRBV7-8	TRBJ2-7	CASSLEFMTTSETYEQYF
many	TRBV3-1	TRBJ2-3	CASSQALGTSTDTQYF
many	TRBV10-3	TRBJ2-3	CAISESYERGRATDTQYF
many	TRBV5-8	TRBJ2-3	CASSPGLAGSTDTQYF
many	TRBV7-8	TRBJ2-3	CASSPVSGTGTDTQYF
many	TRBV11-2	TRBJ2-3	CASSLASVGDTQYF
many	TRBV7-8	TRBJ2-5	CASSYSGTSGSGETQYF
many	TRBV7-2	TRBJ1-2	CASSLAPAGVGYGYTF
many	TRBV2	TRBJ1-6	CASSESKGNSPLHF
few	TRBV20-1	TRBJ1-6	CSARWGGGNSPLHF
many	TRBV5-1	TRBJ2-3	CASSQKREGPVHTQYF
many	TRBV20-1	TRBJ1-6	CSARETWGNSPLHF
many	TRBV5-1	TRBJ2-2	CASSLIELENTGELFF
.	TRBV3-1	TRBJ2-1	CASSRTSGRRFYNEQFF
many	TRBV29-1	TRBJ1-2	CSVEWRGDGYTF
many	TRBV20-1	TRBJ2-7	CSAEGQSYEQYF
many	TRBV4-2	TRBJ1-5	CASSQPAQRGNQPQHF
many	TRBV12-3/TRBV12-4	TRBJ2-7	CASQYSRDSAYEQYF
few	TRBV3-1	TRBJ2-3	CASSPTAGGPGADTQYF
many	TRBV5-6	TRBJ2-3	CASSLGPTISGGTDTQYF
many	TRBV3-1	TRBJ2-2	CASRKKGNTGELFF
many	TRBV18	TRBJ2-7	CASSPSRQGYEQYF
many	TRBV7-7	TRBJ2-5	CASSRDWQETQYF
many	TRBV2	TRBJ1-2	CASHPTGTANYGYTF
.	TRBV6-6	TRBJ2-7	CASQAVILADYEQYF
many	TRBV5-1	TRBJ2-7	CASSLVGRSSYEQYF
few	TRBV18	TRBJ2-2	CASSPGQTTNTGELFF
.	TRBV2	TRBJ2-1	CASSGDRGLNEQFF
few	TRBV28	TRBJ1-4	CASSLISYGEKLFF
many	TRBV20-1	TRBJ2-7	CSARTPGLLAEQYF